Sequencing of this T cell receptor beta chain was carried out in a study of CD8+ T cells in alopecia areata. Study information: Treated patients swallowed 5 to 10 mg of oral tofacitinib twice daily.

CDR3 length equals 15 residues. CDR1 and CDR2 from the germline V gene are MGHRA and YSYEKL. V gave up 1 base and J gave up 2 bases, with 6 bases separating them. Those with alopecia areata gave lesional scalp punch biopsies and peripheral blood. RNA extraction and reverse transcription yielded cDNA as sequencing template. Sequenced by immunoSEQ multiplex PCR; TCRdb stores in-frame clones only, minus some. This table has under 250,000 clones, more than 45% appearing once. V and J are TRBV4-1 and TRBJ2-6, with D uncertain. Sequences were derived from CD4+ T cells sorted from blood, sampled at week 0. The receptor comes from a human donor with alopecia areata. The CDR3 DNA reads as TGCGCCAGCAGCCAAGGAGAACCTGGGGCCAACGTCCTGACTTTC. Translated: CASSQGEPGANVLTF.